This TCR beta chain comes out of a study of OX40 agonist ivuxolimab in advanced cancers. Study-level information: Every 2 weeks, ivuxolimab was infused into the patients intravenously at between 0.01 and 10 mg/kg. A partial response was reached by three patients: one with hepatocellular carcinoma and two with cutaneous melanoma. Study-wide results and limits: Clonal expansion was seen in CD4+ and CD8+ blood T cells by week 6 at 0.1 to 3.0 mg/kg.

Anyone with autoimmune disease history or systemic immunosuppression was excluded. Sequencing was performed with immunoSEQ multiplex PCR; in TCRdb, only in-frame clones are kept and a portion is missing. The sample includes around 25,000 clones, roughly 84% of them seen just once. Germline loops: CDR1 SGHTA, CDR2 FQGNSA. V shed 1 base and J shed 3 bases, with 24 bases lying between them. The CDR3 contains 19 residues. As regards this clone: Its antigen remains unknown.

The V call is TRBV7-2, the J call TRBJ1-1, with D maybe TRBD1 (6 bases). Sequencing was performed on CD4+ or CD8+ T cells sorted from blood, taken in a trial of the OX40 agonist ivuxolimab. This receptor was identified in an adult with an advanced solid tumor such as melanoma, head and neck, liver or kidney cancer. The CDR3 here is CASSLGVRGGGLTDTEAFF. CDR3 DNA: TGTGCCAGCAGCTTAGGAGTGAGAGGGGGTGGGCTTACGGACACTGAAGCTTTCTTT.